In its sample, the clone carrying this T cell receptor beta chain was seen many times. Its antigen is not known. The authors took PBMCs from 9.5 to 10 ml fresh peripheral blood. This sample is part of a study of T cells in Graves' hyperthyroidism and ophthalmopathy. TCR beta CDR3 regions were amplified from RNA transcripts. The TCR CDR3 was amplified in a first-round RT-PCR using the HTBI primer set. TCRdb reanalysed the multiplex PCR reads using MiXCR and keeps one entry per CDR3 protein. The sample lists around 580,000 distinct CDR3 sequences, 16% occurring once. Study outcomes and limitations: Model-based prediction identified ophthalmopathy a median 6.5 months prior to its onset.

The sequence derives from a woman aged 18-29 years with Graves' hyperthyroidism. The material sequenced was blood.

CDR3 in DNA: TGTGCCAGCAGTGATGCTTGGACAGGGGCTAACTATGGCTACACCTTC. It codes for CASSDAWTGANYGYTF. This sequence joins TRBV6-1 and TRBJ1-2; 9 bases are shared with TRBD1. Germline loops: CDR1 MNHNS, CDR2 SASEGT. V lost 3 bases, J lost 0 bases, and 5 bases stayed unmatched. This CDR3 is built from 16 residues.